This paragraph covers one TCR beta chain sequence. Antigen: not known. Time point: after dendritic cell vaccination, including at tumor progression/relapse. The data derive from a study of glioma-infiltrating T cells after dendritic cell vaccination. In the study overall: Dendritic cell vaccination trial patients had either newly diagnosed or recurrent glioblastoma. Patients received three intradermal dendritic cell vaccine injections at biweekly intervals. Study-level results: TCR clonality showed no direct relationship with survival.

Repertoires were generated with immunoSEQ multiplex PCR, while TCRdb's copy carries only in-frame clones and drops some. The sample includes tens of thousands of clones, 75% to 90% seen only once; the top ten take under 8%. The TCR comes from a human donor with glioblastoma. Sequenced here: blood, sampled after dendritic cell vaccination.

In DNA, the CDR3 is TGTGCCAGCAGCTTCCCGCCTACAGGGTTCGGAGCTGGAAACACCATATATTTT. It encodes CASSFPPTGFGAGNTIYF. The chain links TRBV5-6 to TRBJ1-3; possible D gene TRBD1, 6 bases. Germline V gene lookup returns CDR1 SGHDT and CDR2 YYEEEE. The V end lost 2 bases, the J end lost 2 bases, and 20 bases lay between the germline ends. The CDR3 is 18 residues long.